This TCR beta chain was sequenced in a study of PD-1 blockade in classical Hodgkin lymphoma (TCRdb year 2020). Broadly, across the study: Nivolumab dosing was 3 mg/kg intravenously every 2 weeks, continuing until either disease progression or unacceptable toxicity. A peripheral blood immune signature of response to PD-1 blockade in classical Hodgkin lymphoma was defined using TCR beta sequencing and CyTOF. What the authors observed across the whole study: CD4+ but not CD8+ TCR diversity rose significantly by C4D1 (p=0.0027 vs p=0.16), most apparent in complete responders (p=0.02). Among trial patients, those achieving complete response had baseline diversity similar to that of newly diagnosed patients, while diversity was significantly lower in partial responders and progressors. Lower diversity was seen in patients whose nivolumab began less than 1 year after ASCT, and these patients were left out of later analyses so that immune reconstitution would not confound the results. The study was restricted to a single clinical trial cohort, and the causes of repertoire differences, possibly disease activity or prior therapy, were left undefined. Newly diagnosed patients were reported to have lower baseline TCR diversity than healthy donors, and relapsed/refractory patients were reported to have lower baseline TCR diversity still.

V and J are truncated by 3 bases and 2 bases respectively, leaving an intervening sequence of 4 bases. From its cysteine to its phenylalanine, the CDR3 spans 12 amino acids. The DNA shown is the 36-base CDR3, in frame from base 1. CDR1 and CDR2 were assigned from the germline V gene as SQVTM and ANQGSEA. The Qiagen DNeasy kit was used to extract genomic DNA both from unsorted PBMCs and from the negatively selected CD4+ and CD8+ fractions. Amplification of TCR beta CDR3 regions was done by immunoSEQ multiplex PCR with primers that anneal to V and J segments. A synthetic immune receptor repertoire was used to minimize amplification bias, and any residual bias was removed computationally once sequencing was done. Under the source paper's analysis protocol: Custom Python scripts were used to quantify repertoire diversity as the Shannon entropy index. Unsorted, CD4+ and CD8+ repertoires were examined separately, except in combined analyses, for which CD4+ and CD8+ sequences were merged in silico. A clone was considered expanded if an increase in frequency of at least 2-fold after treatment relative to C1D1 was found, and a pseudocount of 0.5 was applied to clones undetected at baseline. Singleton clones were defined as clones with 0 or 1 copy at C1D1, and non-singleton clones were defined as clones with 2 or more copies. Clones expanded in unsorted samples were assigned a CD4+, CD8+ or unknown annotation through matching of protein sequences in sorted samples from the same patient. Wilcoxon tests on paired samples were used to test diversity changes from C1D1 to C4D1. TCRdb holds this immuneACCESS table with in-frame rearrangements only. Some clones are missing; in checked studies, unresolved V genes explain under half, and the rest has no known cause. From that table come the V and J calls and clone size; the DNA was used to work out D and trimming. Here the sample has about 94,000 clones; 89% occur a single time. Of the sample, approximately 12% falls within the top ten clones.

About this clone: This receptor's antigen is unknown. Base qualities are not provided; no much larger clone lies one nucleotide away.

The time point label corresponds to: cycle 2 day 1 (C2D1) of nivolumab. Every trial patient had relapsed following autologous stem cell transplantation, and prior brentuximab vedotin exposure was what differed among cohorts A, B and C. The trial cohort was composed of 55 to 65 patients with relapsed/refractory classical Hodgkin lymphoma, for whom complete response, partial response or progressive disease was recorded as best overall response. Single-agent nivolumab was administered to trial patients in the multi-cohort phase II CheckMate 205 trial. An independent review committee assessed best overall response using the 2007 International Working Group response criteria. Trial PBMCs were collected just before the start of nivolumab (C1D1) and during therapy at cycle 2 day 1 and cycle 4 day 1. After peripheral blood was drawn into 8 mL Vacutainer Cell Preparation Tubes, PBMCs were isolated by centrifugation and then cryopreserved.

The input for sequencing was peripheral blood mononuclear cells (PBMCs), taken before the second cycle of nivolumab. This TCR was recovered from a human donor with classical Hodgkin lymphoma. Recombination connected TRBV29-1 to TRBJ2-2, with no D gene named confidently. The nucleotides are TGCAGCGTTGATCTAAACACCGGGGAGCTGTTTTTT. Its protein reads: CSVDLNTGELFF.